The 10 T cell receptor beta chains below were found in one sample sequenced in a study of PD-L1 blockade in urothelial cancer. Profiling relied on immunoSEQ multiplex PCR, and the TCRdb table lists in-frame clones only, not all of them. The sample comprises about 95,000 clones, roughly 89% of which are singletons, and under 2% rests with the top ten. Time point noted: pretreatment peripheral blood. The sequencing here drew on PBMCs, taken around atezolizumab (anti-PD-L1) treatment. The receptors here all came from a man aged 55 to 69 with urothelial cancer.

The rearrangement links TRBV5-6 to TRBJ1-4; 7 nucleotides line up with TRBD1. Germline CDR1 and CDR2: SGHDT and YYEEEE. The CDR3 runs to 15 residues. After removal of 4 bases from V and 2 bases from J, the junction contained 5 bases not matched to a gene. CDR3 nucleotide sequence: TGTGCCAGCAGCCCCCCGGGACAGACTAATGAAAAACTGTTTTTT. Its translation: CASSPPGQTNEKLFF. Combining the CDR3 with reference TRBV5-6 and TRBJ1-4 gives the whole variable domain DAGVTQSPTHLIKTRGQQVTLRCSPKSGHDTVSWYQQALGQGPQFIFQYYEEEERQRGNFPDRFSGHQFPNYSSELNVNALLLGDSALYLCASSPPGQTNEKLFFGSGTQLSVL.

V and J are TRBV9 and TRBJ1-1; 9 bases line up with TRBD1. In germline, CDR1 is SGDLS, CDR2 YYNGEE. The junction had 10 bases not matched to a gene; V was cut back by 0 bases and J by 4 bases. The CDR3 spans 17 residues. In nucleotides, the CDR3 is TGTGCCAGCAGCGTAGTGGGGACAGGGAAAGGAGTCACTGAAGCTTTCTTT. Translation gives CASSVVGTGKGVTEAFF.

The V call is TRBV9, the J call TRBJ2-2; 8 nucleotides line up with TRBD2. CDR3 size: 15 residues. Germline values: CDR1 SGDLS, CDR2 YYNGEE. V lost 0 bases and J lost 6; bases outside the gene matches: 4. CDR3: CASSVVAGSAGELFF. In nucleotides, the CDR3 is TGTGCCAGCAGCGTAGTAGCGGGATCGGCCGGGGAGCTGTTTTTT.

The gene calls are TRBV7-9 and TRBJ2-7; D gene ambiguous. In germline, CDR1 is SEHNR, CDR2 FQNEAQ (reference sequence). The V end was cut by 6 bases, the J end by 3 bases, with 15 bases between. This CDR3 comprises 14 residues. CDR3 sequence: CASRLTDGDYEQYF. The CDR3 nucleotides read TGTGCCAGCAGGCTTACCGACGGAGACTACGAGCAGTACTTC.

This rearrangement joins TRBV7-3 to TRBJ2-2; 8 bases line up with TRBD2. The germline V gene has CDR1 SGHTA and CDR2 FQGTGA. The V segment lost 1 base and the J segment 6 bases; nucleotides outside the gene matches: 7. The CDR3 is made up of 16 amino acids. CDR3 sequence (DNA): TGTGCCAGCAGCTTAAAGCCCGGGAGGGGAGCCGGGGAGCTGTTTTTT. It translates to CASSLKPGRGAGELFF. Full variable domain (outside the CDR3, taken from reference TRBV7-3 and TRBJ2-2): GAGVSQTPSNKVTEKGKYVELRCDPISGHTALYWYRQSLGQGPEFLIYFQGTGAADDSGLPNDRFFAVRPEGSVSTLKIQRTERGDSAVYLCASSLKPGRGAGELFFGEGSRLTVL.

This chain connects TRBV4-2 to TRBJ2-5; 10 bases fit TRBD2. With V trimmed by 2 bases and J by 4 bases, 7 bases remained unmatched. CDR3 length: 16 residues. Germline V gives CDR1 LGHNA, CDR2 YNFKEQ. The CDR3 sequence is CASSQNGLAVGETQYF. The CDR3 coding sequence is TGTGCCAGCAGCCAAAACGGACTAGCGGTAGGAGAGACCCAGTACTTC.

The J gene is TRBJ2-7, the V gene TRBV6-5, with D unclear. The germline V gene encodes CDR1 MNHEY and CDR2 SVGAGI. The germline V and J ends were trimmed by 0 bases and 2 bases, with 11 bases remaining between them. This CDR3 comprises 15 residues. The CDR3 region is CASSYSQAYPYEQYF. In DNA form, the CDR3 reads TGTGCCAGCAGTTACTCGCAGGCTTACCCCTACGAGCAGTACTTC.

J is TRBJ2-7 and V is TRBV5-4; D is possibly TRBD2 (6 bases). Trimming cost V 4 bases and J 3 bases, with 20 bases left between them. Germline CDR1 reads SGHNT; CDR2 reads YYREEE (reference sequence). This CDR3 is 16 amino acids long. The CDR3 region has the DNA TGTGCCAGCAGCCCATCTTCGGGCGGGATAGGCTACGAGCAGTACTTC. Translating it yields CASSPSSGGIGYEQYF. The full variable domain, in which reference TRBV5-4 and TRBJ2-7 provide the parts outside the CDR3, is ETGVTQSPTHLIKTRGQQVTLRCSSQSGHNTVSWYQQALGQGPQFIFQYYREEENGRGNFPPRFSGLQFPNYSSELNVNALELDDSALYLCASSPSSGGIGYEQYFGPGTRLTVT.

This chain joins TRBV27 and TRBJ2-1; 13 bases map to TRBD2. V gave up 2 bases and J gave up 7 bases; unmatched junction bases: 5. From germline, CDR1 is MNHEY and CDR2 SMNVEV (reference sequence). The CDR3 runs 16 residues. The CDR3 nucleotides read TGTGCCAGCAGTTTAACTAGCGGGGGGGCGGGTAATGAGCAGTTCTTC. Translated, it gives CASSLTSGGAGNEQFF.

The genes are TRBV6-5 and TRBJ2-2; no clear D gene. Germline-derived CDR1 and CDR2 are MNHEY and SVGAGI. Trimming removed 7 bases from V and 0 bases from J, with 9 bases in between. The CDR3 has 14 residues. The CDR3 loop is CASTRRANTGELFF. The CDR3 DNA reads TGTGCCAGCACCAGACGGGCGAACACCGGGGAGCTGTTTTTT.